This T cell receptor (beta chain) was captured in a study of post-analysis software for immune sequencing data. Notes on this clonotype: Its antigen is unknown.

The length of the CDR3 is 13 residues. Germline assignment: CDR1 MNHNY and CDR2 SVGAGI (reference sequence). V lost 5 bases to trimming and J lost 6 bases; unmatched junction nucleotides: 7. General study results and limits: Comparison of patients with controls showed five TRBV segments more frequent in patients, TRBV5-6, TRBV5-1 and TRBV20-1 among them.

Researchers reported that TCR beta cDNA libraries carried unique molecular identifiers. A single record per CDR3 protein comes from TCRdb applying MiXCR to the PCR reads. Found here are some 800,000 distinct CDR3 sequences, approximately 44% of them singletons; the top ten hold roughly 4.9%. This receptor was obtained from a girl aged 10 to 17 with multiple sclerosis. V and J are TRBV6-6 and TRBJ2-7, with TRBD1 matching over 7 bases. The sequencing sample was made of blood. Written as DNA, the CDR3 is TGTGCCAGCAGTCACAAACAGGGGACCGAGCAGTACTTC. It translates to CASSHKQGTEQYF.